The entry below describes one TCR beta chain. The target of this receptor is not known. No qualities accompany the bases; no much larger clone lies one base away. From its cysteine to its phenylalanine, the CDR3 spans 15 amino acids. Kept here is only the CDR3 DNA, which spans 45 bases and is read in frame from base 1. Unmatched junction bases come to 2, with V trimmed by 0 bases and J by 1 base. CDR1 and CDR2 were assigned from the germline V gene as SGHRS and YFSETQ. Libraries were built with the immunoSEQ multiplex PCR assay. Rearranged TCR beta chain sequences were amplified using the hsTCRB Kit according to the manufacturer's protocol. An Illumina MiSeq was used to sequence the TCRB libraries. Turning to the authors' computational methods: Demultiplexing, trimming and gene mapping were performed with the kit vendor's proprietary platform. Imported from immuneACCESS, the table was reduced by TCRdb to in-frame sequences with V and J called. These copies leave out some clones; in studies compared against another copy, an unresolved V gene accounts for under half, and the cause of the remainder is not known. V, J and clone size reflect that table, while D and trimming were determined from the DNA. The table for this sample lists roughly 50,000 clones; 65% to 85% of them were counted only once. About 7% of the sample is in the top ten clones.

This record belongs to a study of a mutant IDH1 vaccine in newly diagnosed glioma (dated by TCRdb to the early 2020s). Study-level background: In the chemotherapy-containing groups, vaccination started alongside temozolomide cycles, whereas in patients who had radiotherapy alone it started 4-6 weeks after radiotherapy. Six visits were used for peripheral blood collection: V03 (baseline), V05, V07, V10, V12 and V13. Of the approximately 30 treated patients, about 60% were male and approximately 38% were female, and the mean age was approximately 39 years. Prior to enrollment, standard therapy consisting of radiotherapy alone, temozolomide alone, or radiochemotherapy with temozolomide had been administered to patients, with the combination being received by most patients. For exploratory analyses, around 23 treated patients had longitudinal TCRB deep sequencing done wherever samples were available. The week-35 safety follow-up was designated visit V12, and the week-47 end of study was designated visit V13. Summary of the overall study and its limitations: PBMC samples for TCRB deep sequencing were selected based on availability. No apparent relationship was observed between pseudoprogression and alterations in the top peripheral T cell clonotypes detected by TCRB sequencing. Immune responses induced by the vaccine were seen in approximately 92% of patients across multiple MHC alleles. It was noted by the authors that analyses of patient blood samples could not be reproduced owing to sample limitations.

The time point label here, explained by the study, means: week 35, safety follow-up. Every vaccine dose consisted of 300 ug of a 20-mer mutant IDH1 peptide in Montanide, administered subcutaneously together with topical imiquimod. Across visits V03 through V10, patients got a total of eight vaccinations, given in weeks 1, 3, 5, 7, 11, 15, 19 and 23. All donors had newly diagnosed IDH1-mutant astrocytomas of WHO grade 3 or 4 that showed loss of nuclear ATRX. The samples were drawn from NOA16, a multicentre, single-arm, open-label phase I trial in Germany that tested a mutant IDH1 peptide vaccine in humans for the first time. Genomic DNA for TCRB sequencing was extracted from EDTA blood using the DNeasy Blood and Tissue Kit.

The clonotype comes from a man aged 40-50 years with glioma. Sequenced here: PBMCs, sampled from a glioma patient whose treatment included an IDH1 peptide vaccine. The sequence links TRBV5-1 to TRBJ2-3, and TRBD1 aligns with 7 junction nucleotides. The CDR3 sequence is CASSLAGTGTDTQYF. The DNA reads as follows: TGCGCCAGCAGCTTGGCCGGGACAGGCACAGATACGCAGTATTTT.